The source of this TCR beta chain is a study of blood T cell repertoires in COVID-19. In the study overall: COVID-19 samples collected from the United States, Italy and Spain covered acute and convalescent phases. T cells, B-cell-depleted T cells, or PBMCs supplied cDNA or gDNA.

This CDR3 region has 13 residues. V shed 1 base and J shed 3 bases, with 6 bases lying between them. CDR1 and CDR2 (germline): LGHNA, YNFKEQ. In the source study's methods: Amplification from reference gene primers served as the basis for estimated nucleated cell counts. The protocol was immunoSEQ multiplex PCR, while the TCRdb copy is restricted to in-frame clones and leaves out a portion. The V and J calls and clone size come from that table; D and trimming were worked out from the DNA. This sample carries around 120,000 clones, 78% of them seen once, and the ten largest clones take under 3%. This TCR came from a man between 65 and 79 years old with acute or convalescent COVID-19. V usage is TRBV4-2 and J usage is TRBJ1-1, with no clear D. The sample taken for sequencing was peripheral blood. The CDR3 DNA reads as TGTGCCAGCAGCCAAGTAGTGGACACTGAAGCTTTCTTT. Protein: CASSQVVDTEAFF.